The clone carrying this T cell receptor (beta chain) was observed a single time. Its cognate antigen is unknown. Other DNA variants within this sample encode the same CDR3. Libraries were prepared by immunoSEQ multiplex PCR; TCRdb keeps only in-frame clonotypes and omits some of them. The sample contains 300,000 to 400,000 clones, about nine tenths of which appear only once. These data come from a study of shared clonotypes between healthy human individuals. Study-wide results and limits: The study found roughly 5% of naive CD4 clonotypes shared across several donors. What rarefaction showed was incomplete sorted-subset sequencing despite large depth.

The CDR3 runs to 12 residues. Between the trimmed V and J ends, which lost 2 bases and 4 bases, there was a span of 6 bases. CDR1 is MNHEY, CDR2 SVGAGI, per germline. This receptor was obtained from a man between 18 and 35 years old in good health. This rearrangement joins TRBV6-5 to TRBJ2-7; TRBD1 might be the D (5 bases). The sequenced sample consisted of memory CD8+ T cells sorted from blood. The sample's subset: CD45RO+ cells pooled with CCR7-negative TemRA cells. The CDR3 DNA is TGTGCCAGCAGTTACCAGGGATACGAGCAGTACTTC. This codes for CASSYQGYEQYF.